This TCR beta chain was recorded in a study of blood T cell repertoires in COVID-19. The CDR3 has 12 residues. In germline, CDR1 is GTSNPN, CDR2 SVGIG (reference sequence). Trimming left V 0 bases short and J 10 bases short, with 10 bases between. In the original workflow: It was from reference gene primer amplification that nucleated cell counts were estimated. Clones were read by immunoSEQ multiplex PCR, and TCRdb kept only the in-frame ones, dropping some. V, J and clone size derive from that table, while D and trimming were established from the DNA sequence. This table has some 40,000 clones, roughly 92% appearing once.

This TCR was sampled from a man aged 45 to 65 with active COVID-19. The chain has TRBV30 and TRBJ2-1, with D tentatively TRBD1 (5 bases). Source material: peripheral blood. The DNA for the CDR3 is TGTGCCTGGAGTGTAAGTCACAGGGAGCAGTTCTTC. Translating it yields CAWSVSHREQFF.